This TCR beta chain was retrieved from a study of T cell responses to AZD1222 COVID-19 vaccine (dated by TCRdb to the early 2020s). About the full investigation: TCR sequencing covered 230 to 250 trial participants: 200 to 220 given two doses of AZD1222 and about 26 given two doses of MenACWY control vaccine. Trial participants were enrolled by age into 18-55, 56-69 and 70-plus year subgroups, with roughly 150, 30 and 60 TCR-sequenced participants respectively.

The CDR3 regions of human TCRbeta chains were subjected to immunosequencing. Processing in the source paper ran as follows. TCRs in the repertoires were matched against a reference library of SARS-CoV-2-specific TCRs that had been generated with the MIRA antigen-specificity platform. Breadth meant the fraction of unique TCRs that were SARS-CoV-2-associated, whereas depth meant the fraction of total T cells that were SARS-CoV-2-associated. Using the MIRA data, every spike-specific TCR was mapped to the spike region that the TCR reacted to and assigned to either a CD4 or a CD8 class. Log10-transformed breadth and depth values were compared by one-way ANOVA with Sidak's multiple comparisons tests. As stored in TCRdb, this immuneACCESS dataset retains in-frame rearrangements with V and J assigned. A fraction of the clones does not appear; measured against another copy, unresolved V genes explain less than half of the discrepancy, and the remainder lacks a known reason. D and trimming come from the DNA, and the V and J calls and clone size come from that table. In this sample the table shows 150,000 to 200,000 clones, around 90% of which occur a single time. The ten biggest clones cover 1.9% of the sample.

The time point label, as the study defines it: about 28 days (+/-7) after the second vaccine dose. Because spike-specific TCR depth and breadth did not differ between the two schedules, AZD1222 recipients who got a second dose at roughly 4 weeks were pooled with those who got a second dose at roughly 12 weeks. The vaccinee samples were drawn from two UK trials, COV001 and COV002, one of which was a single-blind randomized controlled phase 2/3 trial testing AZD1222 (ChAdOx1 nCoV-19) in healthy adults. For TCRbeta chain sequencing, PBMC samples were collected from trial participants at day 0 and at day 28 after the second dose. Overall study results and their limits: Most participants were white British and females outnumbered males, and the authors suggested that clonal diversity may have been underestimated. No day 14 peak-response samples were available, so repertoires were characterized only after the peak T cell response. Nearly half of unique spike-specific TCRs reportedly recognized epitopes outside regions mutated in the B.1.351 and B.1.1.7 variants. After two AZD1222 doses, both the breadth and the depth of spike-specific TCRs were significantly higher than at day 0 and than in MenACWY recipients. The whole spike protein was spanned by vaccine-associated CD4 TCRs, and dominant responses were seen in regions 160-218 and 743-854. In the small 56-69-year group, the increase in depth fell short of significance, most likely because of low power. Conclusions about previously exposed vaccinees are limited, since just five to seven AZD1222 recipients were seropositive for SARS-CoV-2 at baseline.

A word on this clone: What this receptor recognizes is not known. Nothing much larger sits one base from this clone, and base qualities are not available.

Inclusive of the bounding cysteine and phenylalanine, the CDR3 is 18 residues long. Just CDR3 DNA is preserved here, 54 bases in frame from base 1. V ends up 3 bases short and J 2 bases short, with an unmatched junction base count of 12. As encoded in the germline V gene (reference sequence), CDR1 is LNHDA while CDR2 is SQIVND. The V and J genes are TRBV19 and TRBJ1-2, with 10 junctional bases fitting TRBD1. The sequence was obtained from an adult who received the AZD1222 COVID-19 vaccine. The sequencing used peripheral blood, collected 28 days after the second AZD1222 dose. In nucleotides, the sequence is TGTGCCAGTAGTATCGACAGGGGGCTCCTTCCTCCGAACTATGGCTACACCTTC. Its translation is CASSIDRGLLPPNYGYTF.